These 14 T cell receptor beta chains share one sample of origin, sequenced in a study of blood T cells in healthy people across ages. PCR was performed a second time for about 7 to 12 cycles using a sample-barcoded 5' primer and a J-beta primer mix. Using its own MiXCR run on the 5' RACE reads, TCRdb lists one record per CDR3 protein. The sample records over 600,000 distinct CDR3 sequences, under 25% being singletons. The sequencing input was blood. The receptors originated from a man between 65 and 85 years old in good health.

There are a few counts of this clonotype. The CDR3 does not end in the conserved phenylalanine or tryptophan, so this is likely a read error. The chain couples TRBV5-1 to TRBJ2-1; 7 nucleotides match TRBD2. Germline CDR1 is SGHRS and CDR2 is YFSETQ. J lost 5 bases, V lost 1 base, and 6 bases had no gene match. CDR3 length: 15 amino acids. Here the CDR3 DNA reads TGCGCCAGCAGCTTGCTAGCGGCGAAAGACAATGAGCAGTTCCTC. The encoded protein is CASSLLAAKDNEQFL.

This clonotype was detected once. V and J are TRBV7-2 and TRBJ2-1; D possibly matches TRBD1 or TRBD2 (5 bases each). Germline V CDR1 and CDR2: SGHTA, FQGNSA. Trimming took off 2 bases at V and 5 bases at J, with 13 bases between the two ends. This CDR3 comprises 15 residues. The CDR3 protein is CASSLRGDQDNEQFF. Written as DNA, the CDR3 is TGTGCCAGCAGCTTAAGAGGGGACCAAGACAATGAGCAGTTCTTC.

This chain uses TRBV3-1 with TRBJ2-4, with TRBD1 matching 8 bases. CDR1 is LGHDT, CDR2 YNNKEL, per germline (reference sequence). V lost 7 bases, J lost 4 bases, and 3 bases stayed unmatched. CDR3 length: 13 residues. The CDR3 reads CASTRTGKNIQYF. In DNA, the CDR3 is TGTGCCAGCACCCGGACAGGGAAAAACATTCAGTACTTC.

This clonotype was detected only a few times. V is TRBV7-9 and J is TRBJ2-7, with D hard to call. The CDR3 is 13 amino acids. V lost 6 bases, J lost 3 bases, and 12 bases lay in between. Germline values: CDR1 SEHNR, CDR2 FQNEAQ (reference sequence). The CDR3 coding sequence is TGTGCCAGCAGTCCCCCATCCCACTACGAGCAGTACTTC. Amino acid sequence: CASSPPSHYEQYF.

This chain links TRBV18 with TRBJ2-3; D is uncertain. The CDR3 is 12 residues long. V lost 5 bases and J lost 4, with 7 bases in between. The germline V gene has CDR1 KGHSH and CDR2 LQKENI. The CDR3 is CASSGIADTQYF. In DNA form, the CDR3 reads TGTGCCAGCTCAGGTATAGCAGATACGCAGTATTTT.

This rearrangement joins TRBV20-1 to TRBJ1-1, with 7 positions matching TRBD1. The trim removed 0 bases at V and 4 bases at J, leaving 8 bases unmatched. Germline CDR1 and CDR2: DFQATT and SNEGSKA (reference sequence). This CDR3 has 15 residues. DNA for the CDR3: TGCAGTGCTAGAGATCGAGGGGGCGCGGGCACTGAAGCTTTCTTT. Its protein product is CSARDRGGAGTEAFF.

The V call is TRBV4-1, the J call TRBJ1-2, with a possible D match to TRBD1 (6 bases). Trimming took 4 bases from V and 6 from J, leaving 21 bases between them. Germline CDR1 is MGHRA and CDR2 is YSYEKL. There are 16 residues in the CDR3. DNA for the CDR3: TGCGCCAGCAGCCGAACGGGACTGGGGGCGGATGATGGCTACACCTTC. Its protein is CASSRTGLGADDGYTF.

This clonotype has a handful of counts. The chain has TRBV28 and TRBJ2-3; TRBD2 is a possible D gene (5 bases). CDR1 and CDR2 from the germline V gene are MDHEN and SYDVKM. The CDR3 loop spans 15 amino acids. Trimming shortened V by 5 bases and J by 1 base, and 13 bases separated the two germline ends. The CDR3 region is CASSDSGIRTDTQYF. DNA for the CDR3: TGTGCCAGCAGTGACTCCGGGATCCGCACAGATACGCAGTATTTT.

This clonotype came up a few times. The chain links TRBV9 to TRBJ2-3; D unclear. Trimming took off 4 bases at V and 4 bases at J, with 13 bases between the two ends. CDR1 and CDR2 (germline): SGDLS, YYNGEE. The CDR3 is 14 residues long. In DNA form, the CDR3 reads TGTGCCAGCAGCATAGGAGATGGGGCAGATACGCAGTATTTT. Amino acid sequence: CASSIGDGADTQYF.

A few counts support this clonotype. The chain employs TRBV12-3 or TRBV12-4 and TRBJ1-2; D gene unclear. This CDR3 has 11 amino acids. Trimming left V 5 bases short and J 8 bases short, with 9 bases between. CDR3: CASSGLNGYTF. The CDR3 coding sequence is TGTGCCAGCAGTGGACTTAACGGCTACACCTTC.

The rearrangement uses TRBV9 and TRBJ1-6; D is unresolved. The ends were cut back, 3 bases at V and 7 bases at J, with 11 bases in the middle. Germline V gene lookup returns CDR1 SGDLS and CDR2 YYNGEE. This CDR3 comprises 14 residues. CDR3 nucleotides: TGTGCCAGCAGCGGTGCGGGCTGGAATTCACCCCTCCACTTT. As protein: CASSGAGWNSPLHF.

The rearrangement uses TRBV20-1 and TRBJ2-1; the D gene is possibly TRBD2 (6 bases). The length of the CDR3 is 13 residues. Between the trimmed V and J ends, which lost 0 bases and 5 bases, there was a span of 8 bases. The germline gives CDR1 DFQATT, CDR2 SNEGSKA (reference sequence). The CDR3: CSAREGLNNEQFF. The CDR3 bases are TGCAGTGCTAGAGAGGGACTTAACAATGAGCAGTTCTTC.

This clonotype was found many times. This chain uses TRBV7-9 with TRBJ2-1; 10 bases match TRBD2. Germline CDR1 reads SEHNR; CDR2 reads FQNEAQ (reference sequence). Trimming at V came to 4 bases and at J to 2 bases, leaving 8 bases not matched to a gene. CDR3 length: 17 residues. The CDR3, as DNA: TGTGCCAGCAGCTCAACTAAACTAGCGGGAACCTACAATGAGCAGTTCTTC. It is translated as CASSSTKLAGTYNEQFF.

The rearrangement joins TRBV20-1 to TRBJ2-7; the match to TRBD2 covers 11 bases. With V trimmed by 1 base and J by 3 bases, 2 bases remained unmatched. Germline-derived CDR1 and CDR2 are DFQATT and SNEGSKA (reference sequence). There are 14 residues in the CDR3. In DNA form, the CDR3 reads TGCAGTGCTAGAGTCCTAGCGGGAGGCTACGAGCAGTACTTC. Translated: CSARVLAGGYEQYF.